Below, 9 T cell receptor beta chains from the same sample are listed, as sequenced in a study of blood T cell repertoires in COVID-19. The protocol was immunoSEQ multiplex PCR, while the TCRdb copy is restricted to in-frame clones and leaves out a portion. The repertoire holds some 120,000 clones, 75% to 85% seen once, with roughly 7.9% in the top ten. Sequencing input: peripheral blood. The receptors originated from a man aged 70 or older with acute or convalescent COVID-19.

The chain joins TRBV6-5 to TRBJ1-3; tentative D call: TRBD1 (6 bases). V lost 6 bases to trimming and J lost 2 bases, with 11 bases between them. The CDR3 is 14 residues long. CDR1 is MNHEY and CDR2 is SVGAGI in the germline V gene. CDR3 DNA sequence: TGTGCCAGCAGCTTCAGGGGAGCTGGAAACACCATATATTTT. The encoded protein is CASSFRGAGNTIYF.

The chain joins TRBV11-2 to TRBJ2-3, with D uncertain. Trimming shortened V by 7 bases and J by 0 bases, and 5 bases separated the two germline ends. The CDR3 consists of 12 residues. Per germline, CDR1 SGHAT and CDR2 FQNNGV. CDR3 amino acids: CASTYSTDTQYF. CDR3 coding DNA: TGTGCCAGCACCTATAGCACAGATACGCAGTATTTT.

The V call is TRBV4-2, the J call TRBJ2-3, with D perhaps matching TRBD2 (6 bases). The germline V gene encodes CDR1 LGHNA and CDR2 YNFKEQ. Trimming took 0 bases from V and 1 from J, leaving 11 bases between them. This CDR3 comprises 16 residues. CDR3 protein: CASSQEVAEGTDTQYF. CDR3 sequence (DNA): TGTGCCAGCAGCCAAGAAGTAGCGGAAGGCACAGATACGCAGTATTTT.

This clone came up once. The chain has TRBV7-2 and TRBJ1-5; possible D gene TRBD1, 6 bases. The CDR3 is 15 amino acids. V lost 4 bases and J lost 4, with 14 bases in between. Germline V gene data show CDR1 as SGHTA and CDR2 as FQGNSA. The CDR3 DNA reads as TGTGCCAGCAGCTCGCGACAGGCCGGTAATCAGCCCCAGCATTTT. It translates to CASSSRQAGNQPQHF.

The chain has TRBV5-5 and TRBJ1-4; D call uncertain. Between the trimmed V and J ends, which lost 2 bases and 5 bases, there was a span of 13 bases. The CDR3 length is 15 residues. Per germline, CDR1 SGHKS and CDR2 YYEKEE (reference sequence). Here the CDR3 reads CASSFPAAGNEKLFF. In DNA form, the CDR3 reads TGTGCCAGCAGCTTTCCGGCGGCCGGCAATGAAAAACTGTTTTTT.

The chain recombines TRBV21-1 with TRBJ2-6; the DNA was not used to check the table's D call, TRBD1. TRBV21-1 represents a pseudogene. The CDR3 loop spans 20 amino acids. DNA of the CDR3: TGTGCCAGCAGCAAGAATGGGATGAAAGGGGGCGGGACTGGGGCCAACGTCCTGACTTTC. As protein: CASSKNGMKGGGTGANVLTF.

Sample share makes this clone medium-sized. CDR3 in amino acids: CASSLVSGLAASYEQYF. DNA for the CDR3: TGCGCCAGCAGCTTGGTCTCAGGGCTTGCAGCATCCTACGAGCAGTACTTC. This chain uses TRBV5-1 with TRBJ2-7; maybe TRBD1 (5 bases). The CDR3 covers 17 residues. From germline, CDR1 is SGHRS and CDR2 YFSETQ. The V end was cut by 0 bases, the J end by 1 base, with 17 bases between.

This chain connects TRBV3-1 (or the pseudogene TRBV3-2) to TRBJ2-2; TRBD1 matches at 7 bases. Germline V CDR1 and CDR2: LGHDT, YNNKEL (reference sequence). The CDR3 is 16 amino acids. Trimming took 4 bases from V and 4 from J; bases not matched to a gene: 9. CDR3 bases: TGTGCCAGCAGCCGTTATCCGGGACAGTCCACCGGGGAGCTGTTTTTT. Amino acid sequence: CASSRYPGQSTGELFF.

This chain links TRBV5-4 with TRBJ2-3, with TRBD2 identical over 11 bases. The length of the CDR3 is 16 residues. The germline CDR1 and CDR2 sequences are SGHNT and YYREEE (reference sequence). The junction had 6 bases not matched to a gene; V was cut back by 0 bases and J by 6 bases. The CDR3 region is CASSLDLAGGQDTQYF. Written as DNA, the CDR3 is TGTGCCAGCAGCTTGGATTTAGCGGGAGGGCAGGATACGCAGTATTTT.